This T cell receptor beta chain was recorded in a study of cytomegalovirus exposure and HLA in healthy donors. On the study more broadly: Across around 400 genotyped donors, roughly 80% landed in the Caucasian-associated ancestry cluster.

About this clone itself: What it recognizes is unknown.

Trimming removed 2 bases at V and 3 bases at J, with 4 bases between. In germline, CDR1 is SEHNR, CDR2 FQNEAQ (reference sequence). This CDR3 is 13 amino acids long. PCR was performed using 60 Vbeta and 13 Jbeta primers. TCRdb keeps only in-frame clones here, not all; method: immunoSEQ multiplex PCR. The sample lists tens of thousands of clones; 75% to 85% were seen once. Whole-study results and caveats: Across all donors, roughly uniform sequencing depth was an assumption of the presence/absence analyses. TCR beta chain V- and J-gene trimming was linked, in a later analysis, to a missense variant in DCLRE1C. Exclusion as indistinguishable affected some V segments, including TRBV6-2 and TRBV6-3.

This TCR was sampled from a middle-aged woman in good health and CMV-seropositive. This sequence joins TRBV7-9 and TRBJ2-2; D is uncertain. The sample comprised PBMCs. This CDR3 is CASSLQDTGELFF. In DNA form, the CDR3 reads TGTGCCAGCAGCTTACAGGACACCGGGGAGCTGTTTTTT.